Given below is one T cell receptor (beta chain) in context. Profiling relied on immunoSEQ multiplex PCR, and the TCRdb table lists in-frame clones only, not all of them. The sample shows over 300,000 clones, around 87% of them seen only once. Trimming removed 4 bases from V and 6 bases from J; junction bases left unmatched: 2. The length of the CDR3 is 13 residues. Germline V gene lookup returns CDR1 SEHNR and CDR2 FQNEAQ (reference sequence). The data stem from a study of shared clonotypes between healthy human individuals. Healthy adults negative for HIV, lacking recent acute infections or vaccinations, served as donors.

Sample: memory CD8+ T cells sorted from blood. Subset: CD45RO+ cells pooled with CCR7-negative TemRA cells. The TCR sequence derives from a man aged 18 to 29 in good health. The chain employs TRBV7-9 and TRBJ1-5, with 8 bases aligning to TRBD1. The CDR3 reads CASSSGGGQPQHF. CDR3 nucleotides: TGTGCCAGCAGCTCAGGGGGCGGTCAGCCCCAGCATTTT.